These 21 T cell receptor beta chains share one sample of origin, sequenced in a study of response to subunit inactivated influenza vaccine. TCRdb reprocessed the RT-PCR reads with MiXCR, giving one entry per CDR3 protein. Of about 700,000 distinct CDR3 sequences listed, roughly 13% are singletons. The source was PBMCs from blood, collected 14 to 15 days before vaccination. These receptor sequences come from a man over 45 who received an inactivated influenza vaccine.

The CDR3 DNA reads TGCAGTGCTGGTACTAGCGAGAGAAACATTCAGTACTTC. As protein: CSAGTSERNIQYF. This chain connects TRBV20-1 to TRBJ2-4, with 7 bases fitting TRBD2. This CDR3 contains 13 residues. Germline trimming cut 5 bases from V and 6 bases from J; bases unmatched to any gene: 7. Germline-derived CDR1 and CDR2 are DFQATT and SNEGSKA (reference sequence).

This rearrangement joins TRBV9 to TRBJ2-1, with D possibly being TRBD2 (5 bases). Germline values: CDR1 SGDLS, CDR2 YYNGEE. This CDR3 spans 16 amino acids. Deletions cut 0 bases from V and 7 bases from J, with 17 bases between. CDR3 sequence (DNA): TGTGCCAGCAGCGTAGCCGGGTCCCTTTCGGGGAATGAGCAGTTCTTC. Protein sequence: CASSVAGSLSGNEQFF.

The chain joins TRBV5-1 to TRBJ2-5; unclear D gene. The length of the CDR3 is 15 residues. CDR1 is SGHRS and CDR2 is YFSETQ in the germline V gene. Trimming pared 5 bases from V and 2 bases from J, leaving 16 bases between. The CDR3 loop reads CASSSGSVPQETQYF. The CDR3 DNA sequence: TGCGCCAGCAGTTCCGGAAGCGTCCCGCAAGAGACCCAGTACTTC.

This clonotype was observed a handful of times. The V gene is TRBV20-1, the J gene TRBJ2-7; 10 positions agree with TRBD1. V gave up 1 base and J gave up 5 bases; unmatched junction bases: 8. This CDR3 has 15 residues. The germline V gene has CDR1 DFQATT and CDR2 SNEGSKA (reference sequence). The DNA of the CDR3 is TGCAGTGCTAGAGGACAGGGGGCGCTTACCCACGAGCAGTACTTC. Translated: CSARGQGALTHEQYF.

This clonotype was seen more than once but under ten times. The CDR3 DNA follows: TGTGCCAGCAGTGCCCGGTTCTCTGGAAACACCATATATTTT. It translates to CASSARFSGNTIYF. V usage is TRBV12-3 or TRBV12-4 and J usage is TRBJ1-3, with D unresolved. CDR3 length: 14 amino acids. V was cut by 5 bases and J by 0 bases, with 8 bases left in between.

This chain connects TRBV27 to TRBJ2-3; no definite D call. V gave up 3 bases and J gave up 2 bases, with 9 bases separating them. The CDR3 length is 14 residues. Germline CDR1 is MNHEY and CDR2 is SMNVEV (reference sequence). This CDR3 reads CASSFVQDTDTQYF. The CDR3 DNA sequence: TGTGCCAGCAGTTTTGTACAAGACACAGATACGCAGTATTTT.

This clonotype was seen only a few times. This chain links TRBV5-1 with TRBJ2-7, with 8 nucleotides matching TRBD1. From germline, CDR1 is SGHRS and CDR2 YFSETQ. Trimming at V came to 3 bases and at J to 3 bases, leaving 8 bases not matched to a gene. There are 15 residues in the CDR3. CDR3 loop: CASSSRDRLIYEQYF. The CDR3 bases are TGCGCCAGCAGCTCCCGGGACAGGCTCATCTACGAGCAGTACTTC.

The chain recombines TRBV2 with TRBJ2-7, with a possible D match to TRBD1 (5 bases). CDR1 is SNHLY, CDR2 FYNNEI, per germline. The germline V and J ends were trimmed by 0 bases and 6 bases, with 12 bases remaining between them. The CDR3 has 14 amino acids. The CDR3 loop is CASSEAGHTGEQYF. The CDR3 DNA reads as TGTGCCAGCAGTGAAGCGGGGCATACCGGCGAGCAGTACTTC. Supplemented by reference TRBV2 and TRBJ2-7, the full variable domain reads EPEVTQTPSHQVTQMGQEVILRCVPISNHLYFYWYRQILGQKVEFLVSFYNNEISEKSEIFDDQFSVERPDGSNFTLKIRSTKLEDSAMYFCASSEAGHTGEQYFGPGTRLTVT.

Only a few counts were recorded for this clonotype. The V gene is TRBV7-8, the J gene TRBJ2-7; 13 nucleotides match TRBD2. In germline, CDR1 is SGHVS, CDR2 FQNEAQ. V shed 6 bases, J shed 6 bases, and the junction held 8 bases outside the gene matches. This CDR3 is 15 amino acids long. CDR3 protein: CASRSGLAGDPEQYF. DNA for the CDR3: TGTGCCAGCAGATCTGGACTAGCGGGAGACCCCGAGCAGTACTTC.

This clonotype was counted at least ten times. The genes are TRBV5-6 and TRBJ1-6, with 8 bases that match TRBD1. Per the germline V gene, CDR1 is SGHDT and CDR2 is YYEEEE. Losses at the gene ends were 3 bases for V and 13 bases for J; bases not matched to a gene: 15. The CDR3 runs to 16 residues. The CDR3 DNA follows: TGTGCCAGCAGCTCATCCGGACAGGGAATTAGATCCCCCCTCCACTTT. As protein: CASSSSGQGIRSPLHF.

The chain joins TRBV2 to TRBJ2-7, with TRBD1 identical over 8 bases. In germline, CDR1 is SNHLY, CDR2 FYNNEI. The CDR3 contains 15 residues. Germline trimming cut 6 bases from V and 2 bases from J; bases unmatched to any gene: 9. CDR3: CASRAQGAPTYEQYF. The CDR3 nucleotides read TGTGCCAGCAGGGCCCAGGGGGCCCCCACCTACGAGCAGTACTTC.

CDR3 sequence: CASSQDRTTGELFF. The CDR3 DNA sequence: TGTGCCAGCAGCCAAGACCGAACCACCGGGGAGCTGTTTTTT. The rearrangement joins TRBV3-1 to TRBJ2-2; no definite D call. This CDR3 has 14 amino acids. Germline V CDR1 and CDR2: LGHDT, YNNKEL (reference sequence). V shed 0 bases and J shed 4 bases, with 6 bases lying between them.

In its sample, this clonotype was seen a few times. This sequence joins TRBV4-1 and TRBJ2-7; 7 bases line up with TRBD2. The length of the CDR3 is 13 residues. The junction had 4 bases not matched to a gene; V was cut back by 4 bases and J by 4 bases. The germline V gene has CDR1 MGHRA and CDR2 YSYEKL. The CDR3 spells CASSLREVYEQYF. The CDR3, as DNA: TGCGCCAGCAGCCTCCGGGAGGTTTACGAGCAGTACTTC.

The chain carries TRBV7-2 and TRBJ2-7; 7 bases align to TRBD1. Looked up from germline, CDR1 is SGHTA and CDR2 is FQGNSA. Trimming cost V 5 bases and J 6 bases; bases outside gene matches: 13. The CDR3 consists of 15 residues. The CDR3 bases are TGTGCCAGCAGCCCGCGGGCAGGGGGTTATGGCGAGCAGTACTTC. This sequence encodes CASSPRAGGYGEQYF.

The CDR3 nucleotides read TGTGCCACCAGCAGAGATTGGCACACAGGTACAGATACGCAGTATTTT. This gives the protein CATSRDWHTGTDTQYF. This chain joins TRBV15 and TRBJ2-3; D might be TRBD1 (5 bases). The CDR3 sequence is 16 residues long. Trimming removed 0 bases from V and 3 bases from J, with 13 bases in between. The germline CDR1 and CDR2 sequences are LNHNV and YYDKDF (reference sequence).

This clonotype was counted between two and nine times. The chain is built from TRBV4-3 and TRBJ2-2; D is possibly TRBD1 or TRBD2 (5 bases each). The CDR3 consists of 15 residues. Trimming took 3 bases from V and 4 from J, leaving 12 bases between them. CDR1 and CDR2 (germline): LGHNA, YSLEER. The CDR3 DNA reads TGCGCCAGCAGCCAGGCCGCCGGGGCCACCGGGGAGCTGTTTTTT. Translating it yields CASSQAAGATGELFF.

The chain employs TRBV21-1 and TRBJ2-1. TRBV21-1 corresponds to a pseudogene. The CDR3 sequence is 16 residues long. The CDR3 loop is CASSKALSEGYNEQFF. In nucleotides, the CDR3 is TGTGCCAGCAGCAAAGCGCTAAGCGAAGGCTACAATGAGCAGTTCTTC.

The chain recombines TRBV3-1 with TRBJ2-1, with D tentatively TRBD1 (7 bases). The CDR3 runs to 15 residues. Germline-derived CDR1 and CDR2 are LGHDT and YNNKEL (reference sequence). Trimming removed 4 bases at V and 8 bases at J, with 18 bases between. The CDR3 protein is CASSPYRGGTDEQFF. CDR3 nucleotide sequence: TGTGCCAGCAGCCCATACAGGGGTGGGACTGATGAGCAGTTCTTC.

This clonotype occurred a few times. V and J are TRBV5-1 and TRBJ2-2, with no clear D. V was shortened by 0 bases and J by 1 base, with 7 bases between the two germline ends. Germline CDR1 and CDR2: SGHRS and YFSETQ. CDR3 length: 15 amino acids. The CDR3 loop is CASSLEILNTGELFF. CDR3 DNA sequence: TGCGCCAGCAGCTTGGAAATCTTGAACACCGGGGAGCTGTTTTTT.

This clonotype was seen only a few times. The gene calls are TRBV7-9 and TRBJ2-2; 8 positions agree with TRBD2. V was clipped by 5 bases and J by 1 base; unmatched bases: 6. Germline CDR1 SEHNR, CDR2 FQNEAQ (reference sequence). This CDR3 has 16 amino acids. The CDR3 loop reads CASSPRGGLNTGELFF. The CDR3 DNA is TGTGCCAGCAGCCCACGGGGGGGTTTGAACACCGGGGAGCTGTTTTTT.

In this sample, this clonotype turned up a few times. The chain joins TRBV19 to TRBJ2-1, with D tentatively TRBD2 (7 bases). The germline V gene encodes CDR1 LNHDA and CDR2 SQIVND (reference sequence). V was clipped by 7 bases and J by 7 bases, with 23 bases between them. This CDR3 contains 16 residues. CDR3: CASTSPGGREPNEQFF. The CDR3 coding sequence is TGTGCCAGTACCTCCCCTGGGGGGCGGGAGCCTAATGAGCAGTTCTTC.